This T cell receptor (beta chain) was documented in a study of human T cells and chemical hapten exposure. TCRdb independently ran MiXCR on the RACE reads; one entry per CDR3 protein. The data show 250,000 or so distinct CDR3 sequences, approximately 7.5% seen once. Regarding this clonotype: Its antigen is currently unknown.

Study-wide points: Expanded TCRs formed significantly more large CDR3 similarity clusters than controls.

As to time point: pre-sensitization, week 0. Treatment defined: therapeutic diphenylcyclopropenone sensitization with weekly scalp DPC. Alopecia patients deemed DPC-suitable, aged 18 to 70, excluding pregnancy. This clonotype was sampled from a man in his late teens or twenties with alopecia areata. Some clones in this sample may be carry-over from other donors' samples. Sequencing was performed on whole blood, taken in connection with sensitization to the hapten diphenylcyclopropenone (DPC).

CDR3 sequence (DNA): TGTGCCAGCAGTTACGATGGGACAGGGCTCGGCTACACCTTC. It yields the protein CASSYDGTGLGYTF. The chain recombines TRBV6-5 with TRBJ1-2; 9 nucleotides line up with TRBD1. The V segment lost 2 bases and the J segment 8 bases; nucleotides outside the gene matches: 6. In germline, CDR1 is MNHEY, CDR2 SVGAGI. This CDR3 spans 14 amino acids.